The 19 T cell receptor beta chains reported below all come from one sample, sequenced in a study of Ad26.COV2.S vaccination and SARS-CoV-2 variants. Clones were read by immunoSEQ multiplex PCR, and TCRdb kept only the in-frame ones, dropping some. In the table there are around 450,000 clones, 89% of which are singletons. Treatment denoted: 19 received Ad26.COV2.S at low or high dose, single or two shots; a few received placebo; per-sample allocation not given. Sampling took place 63 days after the first vaccine or placebo injection. This specimen was peripheral blood, taken in a trial of Ad26.COV2.S vaccine versus placebo. These TCRs come from a person between 18 and 65 years old who received the Ad26.COV2.S COVID-19 vaccine or a placebo.

V and J are TRBV6-2 or TRBV6-3 and TRBJ2-7; D is possibly TRBD2 (5 bases). Germline values: CDR1 MNHEY, CDR2 SVGEGT. V was shortened by 5 bases and J by 2 bases, with 13 bases between the two germline ends. CDR3 length equals 14 residues. CDR3 DNA sequence: TGTGCCAGCAGTCGAACCGGGGTAGCCTACGAGCAGTACGTC. Encoded protein: CASSRTGVAYEQYV.

The chain uses TRBV14 and TRBJ1-2; D might be TRBD1 (6 bases). This CDR3 spans 14 amino acids. CDR1 and CDR2 from the germline V gene are SGHDN and FVKESK. Trimming shortened V by 4 bases and J by 7 bases, and 16 bases separated the two germline ends. Here the CDR3 DNA reads TGTGCCAGCAGCCCCGGGATAAGGGGGACTGGCTACACCTTC. Translation gives CASSPGIRGTGYTF.

This clone was observed a few times. This chain connects TRBV5-1 to TRBJ2-1; 11 nucleotides agree with TRBD2. Germline-derived CDR1 and CDR2 are SGHRS and YFSETQ. The V and J ends lost 4 bases and 7 bases, in that order; junction bases with no gene match: 7. CDR3 length: 15 amino acids. In nucleotides, the CDR3 is TGCGCCAGCAGCACGACTAGCGGGGAGTGGAATGAGCAGTTCTTC. Translation gives CASSTTSGEWNEQFF. Variable domain in full (rest from reference TRBV5-1 and TRBJ2-1): KAGVTQTPRYLIKTRGQQVTLSCSPISGHRSVSWYQQTPGQGLQFLFEYFSETQRNKGNFPGRFSGRQFSNSRSEMNVSTLELGDSALYLCASSTTSGEWNEQFFGPGTRLTVL.

This sequence joins TRBV11-1 and TRBJ2-3; D remains unclear. CDR1 SGHAT and CDR2 FQDESV come from the germline V gene (reference sequence). The CDR3 covers 15 residues. The V gene lost 4 bases and the J gene lost 2 bases, with 13 bases spanning the gap. Written as DNA, the CDR3 is TGTGCCAGCAGCTCGTCTGGTCGGCACACAGATACGCAGTATTTT. This encodes CASSSSGRHTDTQYF.

The J gene is TRBJ2-7, the V gene TRBV11-2, with 8 nucleotides matching TRBD1. V lost 5 bases to trimming and J lost 3 bases; unmatched junction nucleotides: 9. Germline CDR1 is SGHAT and CDR2 is FQNNGV. CDR3 length: 15 residues. The CDR3, as DNA: TGTGCCAGCAGCCAAGGGACAGGAGACATCTACGAGCAGTACTTC. Translating it yields CASSQGTGDIYEQYF.

The rearrangement links TRBV28 to TRBJ1-4; no definite D call. Trimming left V 5 bases short and J 9 bases short, with 10 bases between. This CDR3 is built from 12 residues. CDR1 and CDR2 (germline): MDHEN, SYDVKM. CDR3 in amino acids: CASSPPFQKLFF. The CDR3 DNA reads as TGTGCCAGCAGTCCGCCGTTTCAAAAACTGTTTTTT.

The chain uses TRBV20-1 and TRBJ2-5; the D is unclear. Germline loops: CDR1 DFQATT, CDR2 SNEGSKA (reference sequence). The germline V and J ends were trimmed by 3 bases and 6 bases, with 5 bases remaining between them. The CDR3 length is 10 residues. CDR3 loop: CSASGKTQYF. In nucleotides, the CDR3 is TGCAGTGCTAGTGGAAAGACCCAGTACTTC.

The chain combines TRBV19 with TRBJ1-4; TRBD1 matches 9 bases. CDR1 and CDR2 from the germline V gene are LNHDA and SQIVND (reference sequence). The V and J ends lost 5 bases and 5 bases, in that order; junction bases with no gene match: 6. The CDR3 is 15 amino acids. The CDR3 region has the DNA TGTGCCAGTAGTTCCTGGACAGGGGTGAATGAAAAACTGTTTTTT. Amino acids: CASSSWTGVNEKLFF.

The V gene is TRBV11-3, the J gene TRBJ1-1; TRBD1 aligns across 9 bases. With 7 bases clipped from V and 1 base from J, the junction kept 7 bases outside the gene matches. The CDR3 extends over 15 amino acids. Germline V CDR1 and CDR2: SGHNT, YENEEA. CDR3 in amino acids: CASNPWTGANTEAFF. DNA for the CDR3: TGTGCCAGCAACCCCTGGACAGGGGCGAACACTGAAGCTTTCTTT.

This chain uses TRBV5-3 with TRBJ1-6, with D possibly matching TRBD1 (5 bases). TRBV5-3 is labeled an ORF, and its function is uncertain. The V gene lost 1 base and the J gene lost 7 bases, with 21 bases spanning the gap. The CDR3 runs to 18 residues. The CDR3 DNA reads TGTGCCAGAAGCTTGTACTATGGGGGAATCCGCGAAAATTCACCCCTCCACTTT. Translating gives CARSLYYGGIRENSPLHF.

The gene calls are TRBV2 and TRBJ1-2; the D is unclear. The germline V gene encodes CDR1 SNHLY and CDR2 FYNNEI. The CDR3 contains 14 residues. V was pared by 6 bases and J by 4 bases, with 15 bases between. CDR3 sequence reads: CASRRRTDTYGYTF. CDR3 DNA sequence: TGTGCCAGCAGGAGACGGACCGACACCTATGGCTACACCTTC.

V is TRBV6-2 or TRBV6-3 and J is TRBJ2-7; 7 bases are shared with TRBD1. V lost 5 bases and J lost 5; bases outside the gene matches: 9. Germline CDR1 and CDR2: MNHEY and SVGEGT. This CDR3 has 14 amino acids. CDR3: CASSPRQGIHEQYF. The CDR3 nucleotides read TGTGCCAGCAGTCCCCGACAGGGTATCCACGAGCAGTACTTC.

CDR3 loop: CASSSGTGPYEQYF. The CDR3 DNA reads as TGTGCCAGCAGCTCCGGGACAGGTCCTTACGAGCAGTACTTC. V and J are TRBV5-4 and TRBJ2-7; TRBD1 agrees at 8 bases. V gave up 3 bases and J gave up 4 bases; unmatched junction bases: 6. CDR1 is SGHNT, CDR2 YYREEE, per germline (reference sequence). The CDR3 is 14 residues long.

The genes are TRBV6-2 or TRBV6-3 and TRBJ2-7; perhaps TRBD1 as D (6 bases). The CDR3 is made up of 13 amino acids. The V gene's germline CDR1 is MNHEY and CDR2 SVGEGT. Trimming left V 5 bases short and J 2 bases short, with 10 bases between. Written as DNA, the CDR3 is TGTGCCAGCAGTGACGGACAGACCTACGAGCAGTACGTC. Translation gives CASSDGQTYEQYV.

The chain employs TRBV7-8 and TRBJ1-5; TRBD1 is a possible D gene (5 bases). This CDR3 spans 15 amino acids. V dropped 2 bases and J dropped 0 bases, with 8 bases sitting between them. Germline values: CDR1 SGHVS, CDR2 FQNEAQ. The CDR3 reads CASSLYRNSNQPQHF. DNA for the CDR3: TGTGCCAGCAGCTTATACAGGAATAGCAATCAGCCCCAGCATTTT.

This chain joins TRBV7-9 and TRBJ1-2; no clear D gene. Germline lookup yields CDR1 SEHNR and CDR2 FQNEAQ (reference sequence). The V and J ends lost 5 bases and 0 bases respectively, with 4 bases between them. The CDR3 spans 12 residues. The CDR3 sequence is CASSGSNYGYTF. In DNA, the CDR3 is TGTGCCAGCAGCGGATCTAACTATGGCTACACCTTC.

In its sample, this clone was seen once. The chain joins TRBV19 to TRBJ1-5; D not resolved. V was shortened by 5 bases and J by 0 bases, with 11 bases between the two germline ends. This CDR3 has 15 amino acids. Germline V gene data show CDR1 as LNHDA and CDR2 as SQIVND (reference sequence). CDR3 sequence (DNA): TGTGCCAGTAGTTCCCAAGGAAATAGCAATCAGCCCCAGCATTTT. Amino acid sequence: CASSSQGNSNQPQHF.

This chain links TRBV23-1 with TRBJ1-1, with 10 bases lining up with TRBD1. TRBV23-1 is flagged as an ORF with uncertain function. This CDR3 has 14 amino acids. V trimming: 3 bases; J trimming: 5 bases; junction bases outside the gene matches: 3. CDR3 loop: CASSHRTGGTEAFF. The CDR3 bases are TGCGCCAGCAGTCATCGGACAGGGGGGACTGAAGCTTTCTTT.

The V call is TRBV19, the J call TRBJ1-6, with TRBD1 matching 7 bases. After removal of 6 bases from V and 5 bases from J, the junction contained 4 bases not matched to a gene. Per germline, CDR1 LNHDA and CDR2 SQIVND (reference sequence). CDR3 size: 14 residues. The CDR3 coding sequence is TGTGCCAGTAGAACTGGGACAGATAATTCACCCCTCCACTTT. Protein product: CASRTGTDNSPLHF.